This TCR beta chain was sequenced in a study of shared clonotypes between healthy human individuals. CDR1 is SGDLS and CDR2 is YYNGEE in the germline V gene. The CDR3 is 14 amino acids. The V end was cut by 4 bases, the J end by 3 bases, with 10 bases between. Measured with immunoSEQ multiplex PCR; TCRdb has only the in-frame clones, and not every one. The data show a few million clones, with around 94% seen just once and 0.11% to 0.15% held by the top ten. The V gene is TRBV9, the J gene TRBJ2-2; unclear D gene. This TCR came from a man aged 18 to 30 in good health. The sequenced sample was naive CD4+ T cells sorted from blood. Subset noted: CD45RA+ positively selected. The CDR3 DNA reads TGTGCCAGCAGCACCCTCCCGGACACCGGGGAGCTGTTTTTT. Protein: CASSTLPDTGELFF.